This T cell receptor beta chain was found in a study of CD8+CD57+ T cells in acquired aplastic anemia. Worth noting for this clonotype: Its matching antigen is unknown.

Whole-study findings and limits: Fewer than 30 CD8+ CDR3 sequences were shared between patients and controls.

TCR beta VDJ combinations and CDR3 sequences were profiled from genomic DNA. TCRdb fed the reads into MiXCR, producing one record per CDR3 protein. Of 300,000 or so distinct CDR3 sequences listed, roughly three fifths are singletons. The clonotype originates from a human donor with severe aplastic anemia or a healthy control (not recorded which). Sequenced input: sorted CD4+, CD8+, or CD8+CD57+ T cells (not recorded which) from PBMCs.

CDR3 DNA sequence: TGCAGTGCTAGGAATGACAGGCCCAATCAGCCCCAGCATTTT. It translates to CSARNDRPNQPQHF. This sequence joins TRBV20-1 and TRBJ1-5; D perhaps matches TRBD1 (6 bases). Germline assignment: CDR1 DFQATT and CDR2 SNEGSKA (reference sequence). The V end was cut by 3 bases, the J end by 3 bases, with 12 bases between. There are 14 residues in the CDR3.